This T cell receptor beta chain is from a study of cytomegalovirus exposure and HLA in healthy donors. Study conclusions and caveats: The later analysis indicated that the majority of CMV-associated TCR beta chains appeared HLA-restricted. In terms of immune exposure information, only CMV serostatus was available. TCR beta chains numbering approximately 150 were designated cytomegalovirus-associated.

Comments on this clone: No antigen is known for it.

The CDR3 has 15 amino acids. The germline CDR1 and CDR2 sequences are LNHDA and SQIVND (reference sequence). The V and J ends lost 2 bases and 2 bases, in that order; junction bases with no gene match: 5. PCR was performed using 60 Vbeta and 13 Jbeta primers. In the authors' methods: Unique TCR beta chains totaled about 78 million in a later count, with around 10 million of them shared. Only in-frame clones appear in the TCRdb table, and some are missing; sequencing was by immunoSEQ multiplex PCR. The V and J calls and clone size were taken over from that table, and D and trimming were inferred from the DNA. The sample shows about 160,000 clones, roughly three quarters of them seen only once.

The chain joins TRBV19 to TRBJ2-7; the match to TRBD1 covers 8 bases. The specimen was PBMCs. The receptor comes from a man aged 18 to 29 in good health and CMV-seropositive. This CDR3 reads CASSINGQGTYEQYF. DNA of the CDR3: TGTGCCAGTAGTATAAATGGACAGGGAACCTACGAGCAGTACTTC.